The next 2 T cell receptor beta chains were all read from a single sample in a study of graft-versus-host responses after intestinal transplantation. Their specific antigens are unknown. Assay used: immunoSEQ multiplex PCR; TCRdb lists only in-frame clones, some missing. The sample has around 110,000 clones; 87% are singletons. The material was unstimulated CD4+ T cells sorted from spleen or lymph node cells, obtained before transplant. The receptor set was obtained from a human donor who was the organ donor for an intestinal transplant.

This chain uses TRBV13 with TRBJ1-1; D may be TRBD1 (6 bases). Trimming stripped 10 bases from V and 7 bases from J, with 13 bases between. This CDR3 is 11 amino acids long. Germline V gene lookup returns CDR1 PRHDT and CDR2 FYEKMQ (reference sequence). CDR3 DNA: TGTGCCAACGCCACGGACAGTGAAGCTTTCTTT. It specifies CANATDSEAFF.

In DNA form, the CDR3 reads TGTGCCAGCAGCGACGAGAAGGTTACCACCGGGGAGCTGTTTTTT. Its translation is CASSDEKVTTGELFF. The genes are TRBV2 and TRBJ2-2; D remains unclear. Germline V gene data show CDR1 as SNHLY and CDR2 as FYNNEI. This CDR3 is 15 amino acids long. Trimming took 6 bases from V and 4 from J, leaving 15 bases between them.